Listed below are T cell receptor beta chains from one sample, sequenced in a study of shared clonotypes between healthy human individuals. Using immunoSEQ multiplex PCR, the repertoire was profiled, and TCRdb retains in-frame clones only, with some absent. The sample consists of some 2,400,000 clones, about 94% of them appearing once. Sequencing input: naive CD4+ T cells sorted from blood. These receptors were collected from a man younger than 30 in good health. CDR3s include the opening cysteine and the closing phenylalanine or tryptophan. A D gene is named only where the DNA matches it firmly. Expanded clones are given a class, and other clones once, few, many or no size at all.

d_call: NA; j_call: TRBJ2-7; v_call: TRBV7-2; clone_size: NA; cdr3_nt: TGTGCCAGCAGCTTACTGCGAAGTACCTCCGAGCAGTACTTC; cdr3_aa: CASSLLRSTSEQYF
d_call: NA; j_call: TRBJ1-5; v_call: TRBV10-1; clone_size: NA; cdr3_nt: TGCGCCAGCAGCCAGACGGTTCCTGTCAATAGCAATCAGCCCCAGCATTTT; cdr3_aa: CASSQTVPVNSNQPQHF
d_call: NA; j_call: TRBJ1-6; v_call: TRBV27; clone_size: NA; cdr3_nt: TGTGCCAGCAGTCCACTAAATTCACCCCTCCACTTT; cdr3_aa: CASSPLNSPLHF
d_call: NA; j_call: TRBJ1-5; v_call: TRBV2; clone_size: NA; cdr3_nt: TGTGCCAGCACGTTGACAGGAGGTAATCAGCCCCAGCATTTT; cdr3_aa: CASTLTGGNQPQHF
d_call: NA; j_call: TRBJ2-7; v_call: TRBV5-1; clone_size: NA; cdr3_nt: TGCGCCAGCAGCGGAGGGGCCACGATCGACGAGCAGTACTTC; cdr3_aa: CASSGGATIDEQYF
d_call: NA; j_call: TRBJ1-1; v_call: TRBV19; clone_size: NA; cdr3_nt: TGTGCCAGTAGACTAGAGGCTGAAGCTTTCTTT; cdr3_aa: CASRLEAEAFF
d_call: TRBD1; j_call: TRBJ1-2; v_call: TRBV6-1; clone_size: NA; cdr3_nt: TGTGCCAGCAGTAAAGGGGCTTCGAGGGGGCATGATGGCTACACCTTC; cdr3_aa: CASSKGASRGHDGYTF
d_call: NA; j_call: TRBJ1-1; v_call: TRBV18; clone_size: NA; cdr3_nt: TGTGCCAGCTCACCACCGGACAGAAATCAAGCTTTCTTT; cdr3_aa: CASSPPDRNQAFF
d_call: NA; j_call: TRBJ1-5; v_call: TRBV30; clone_size: NA; cdr3_nt: TGTGCCTGGAGTGTGAGGTCAAATCAGCCCCAGCATTTT; cdr3_aa: CAWSVRSNQPQHF
d_call: NA; j_call: TRBJ2-5; v_call: TRBV6-6; clone_size: NA; cdr3_nt: TGTGCCAGCAGTCCCGCGGGCGGGGCCGAGACCCAGTACTTC; cdr3_aa: CASSPAGGAETQYF
d_call: NA; j_call: TRBJ2-7; v_call: TRBV27; clone_size: NA; cdr3_nt: TGTGCCAGCAGCCCCGACAGGATCCTCGGGGGAGAGCAGTACTTC; cdr3_aa: CASSPDRILGGEQYF
d_call: NA; j_call: TRBJ2-7; v_call: TRBV2; clone_size: once; cdr3_nt: TGTGCCAGCAGTGTACCAAAATCCTACGAGCAGTACTTC; cdr3_aa: CASSVPKSYEQYF
d_call: NA; j_call: TRBJ1-6; v_call: TRBV2; clone_size: NA; cdr3_nt: TGTGCCAGCAGTGATGGGAGGCTGAATTCACCCCTCCACTTT; cdr3_aa: CASSDGRLNSPLHF
d_call: TRBD2; j_call: TRBJ2-7; v_call: TRBV7-8; clone_size: once; cdr3_nt: TGTGCCAGCAGCTTACTACGAGCGGGGGAGCAGTACTTC; cdr3_aa: CASSLLRAGEQYF
d_call: NA; j_call: TRBJ2-3; v_call: TRBV5-6; clone_size: NA; cdr3_nt: TGTGCCAGCAGCCTCCGGGACCAGTCTAGGGGCACAGATACGCAGTATTTT; cdr3_aa: CASSLRDQSRGTDTQYF
d_call: NA; j_call: TRBJ1-2; v_call: TRBV9; clone_size: NA; cdr3_nt: TGTGCCAGCAGCGTAGCTCAGGGGATGACGAATGGCTACACCTTC; cdr3_aa: CASSVAQGMTNGYTF
d_call: NA; j_call: TRBJ2-5; v_call: TRBV27; clone_size: NA; cdr3_nt: TGTGCCAGCAGCCCGACCTGGGCGCAAGAGACCCAGTACTTC; cdr3_aa: CASSPTWAQETQYF
d_call: NA; j_call: TRBJ2-4; v_call: TRBV6-5; clone_size: NA; cdr3_nt: TGTGCCAGCAGCCTATCCTCGGGGGCCAAAAACATTCAGTACTTC; cdr3_aa: CASSLSSGAKNIQYF
d_call: NA; j_call: TRBJ2-7; v_call: TRBV4-3; clone_size: few; cdr3_nt: TGCGCCAGCAGCCAAGATCGGGGGTACGAGCAGTACTTC; cdr3_aa: CASSQDRGYEQYF
d_call: TRBD1; j_call: TRBJ1-1; v_call: TRBV6-5; clone_size: NA; cdr3_nt: TGTGCCAGCAGTTACCCCTCGACAGGGACTGCTTTCTTT; cdr3_aa: CASSYPSTGTAFF
d_call: NA; j_call: TRBJ2-7; v_call: TRBV6-5; clone_size: NA; cdr3_nt: TGTGCCAGCTCCCGGGGGGCCGCCTACGAGCAGTACTTC; cdr3_aa: CASSRGAAYEQYF
d_call: TRBD1; j_call: TRBJ2-7; v_call: TRBV28; clone_size: NA; cdr3_nt: TGTGCCAGCAGTTTAGGGGACAGGGGGGGTTACGAGCAGTACTTC; cdr3_aa: CASSLGDRGGYEQYF
d_call: NA; j_call: TRBJ2-1; v_call: TRBV28; clone_size: NA; cdr3_nt: TGTGCCAGCAGTTTTACGGGGGGCGCCTACAATGAGCAGTTCTTC; cdr3_aa: CASSFTGGAYNEQFF
d_call: NA; j_call: TRBJ1-2; v_call: TRBV6-6; clone_size: once; cdr3_nt: TGTGCCAGCAGTTACGCGACACCTAAATCCTATGGCTACACCTTC; cdr3_aa: CASSYATPKSYGYTF
d_call: TRBD1; j_call: TRBJ2-5; v_call: TRBV30; clone_size: NA; cdr3_nt: TGTGCCTGGAGTATAGCTAGGACAGGCACCCAAGAGACCCAGTACTTC; cdr3_aa: CAWSIARTGTQETQYF
d_call: TRBD1; j_call: TRBJ2-7; v_call: TRBV10-3; clone_size: NA; cdr3_nt: TGTGCCATCACCTCCCAGGGGGCAGGGGTGAGGGAGCAGTACTTC; cdr3_aa: CAITSQGAGVREQYF
d_call: TRBD1; j_call: TRBJ1-1; v_call: TRBV29-1; clone_size: NA; cdr3_nt: TGCAGCGTAACCGGGACAGGTATATTTGCCACTGAAGCTTTCTTT; cdr3_aa: CSVTGTGIFATEAFF
d_call: NA; j_call: TRBJ2-3; v_call: TRBV7-7; clone_size: NA; cdr3_nt: TGTGCTAGCAGCTTTGGCAGCACAGATACGCAGTATTTT; cdr3_aa: CASSFGSTDTQYF
d_call: NA; j_call: TRBJ2-3; v_call: TRBV28; clone_size: NA; cdr3_nt: TGTGCCAGCAGTTCGGGGGTGATAGCGGAGATCACAGATACGCAGTATTTT; cdr3_aa: CASSSGVIAEITDTQYF
d_call: NA; j_call: TRBJ1-2; v_call: TRBV6-5; clone_size: NA; cdr3_nt: TGTGCCAGCAGTTACTCCCGGGACGGATATGGCTACACCTTC; cdr3_aa: CASSYSRDGYGYTF
d_call: NA; j_call: TRBJ2-3; v_call: TRBV2; clone_size: NA; cdr3_nt: TGTGCCAGCAGTGTAACGGGGCAAAATACGCAGTATTTT; cdr3_aa: CASSVTGQNTQYF
d_call: TRBD2; j_call: TRBJ2-2; v_call: TRBV10-3; clone_size: NA; cdr3_nt: TGTGCCATCAGTCCTAGTCGGGGGGGGCCCGACGGGGAGCTGTTTTTT; cdr3_aa: CAISPSRGGPDGELFF
d_call: NA; j_call: TRBJ1-1; v_call: TRBV7-9; clone_size: NA; cdr3_nt: TGTGCCAGCACCAAATTGATGGGGAACACTGAAGCTTTCTTT; cdr3_aa: CASTKLMGNTEAFF
d_call: TRBD2; j_call: TRBJ2-1; v_call: TRBV7-9; clone_size: NA; cdr3_nt: TGTGCCAGCAGCTTAGCTCGGACTAGCCTGGGGAATGAGCAGTTCTTC; cdr3_aa: CASSLARTSLGNEQFF
d_call: NA; j_call: TRBJ1-2; v_call: TRBV29-1; clone_size: NA; cdr3_nt: TGCAGCGTTGGAGTAGGGGGAAACTATGGCTACACCTTC; cdr3_aa: CSVGVGGNYGYTF
d_call: TRBD1; j_call: TRBJ2-2; v_call: TRBV18; clone_size: NA; cdr3_nt: TGTGCCAGCTCACAGAGACCGGGACAGGGAGGAGGTACGGAGCTGTTTTTT; cdr3_aa: CASSQRPGQGGGTELFF
d_call: NA; j_call: TRBJ2-1; v_call: TRBV6-6; clone_size: NA; cdr3_nt: TGTGCCAGCCGCCGCTCGGATGAGCAGTTCTTC; cdr3_aa: CASRRSDEQFF
d_call: NA; j_call: TRBJ1-5; v_call: TRBV6-6; clone_size: NA; cdr3_nt: TGTGCCTCCGGCCCGTATTTGGGCGATAGCAATCAGCCCCAGCATTTT; cdr3_aa: CASGPYLGDSNQPQHF
d_call: NA; j_call: TRBJ1-1; v_call: TRBV30; clone_size: NA; cdr3_nt: TGTGCCTGGAGTGTTGACGGTATTGAAGCTTTCTTT; cdr3_aa: CAWSVDGIEAFF
d_call: NA; j_call: TRBJ1-2; v_call: TRBV6-6; clone_size: NA; cdr3_nt: TGTGCCAGCTTTCGGGACGTCTCTCTCTACACCTTC; cdr3_aa: CASFRDVSLYTF
d_call: TRBD2; j_call: TRBJ2-1; v_call: TRBV5-4; clone_size: NA; cdr3_nt: TGTGCCAGCAGCCCGGGGGGACTAGCGGATCCGAGCTCCTACAATGAGCAGTTCTTC; cdr3_aa: CASSPGGLADPSSYNEQFF
d_call: TRBD2; j_call: TRBJ2-3; v_call: TRBV7-7; clone_size: once; cdr3_nt: TGTGCTAGCAGTAGCGGGATTGTTACAGATACGCAGTATTTT; cdr3_aa: CASSSGIVTDTQYF
d_call: NA; j_call: TRBJ1-4; v_call: TRBV10-2; clone_size: NA; cdr3_nt: TGCGCCAGCAGTGAGCCAGGGAAAAATGAAAAACTGTTTTTT; cdr3_aa: CASSEPGKNEKLFF
d_call: NA; j_call: TRBJ2-7; v_call: TRBV7-6; clone_size: NA; cdr3_nt: TGTGCCAGCAGCTTAGCCGGATTCCCCTACGAGCAGTACTTC; cdr3_aa: CASSLAGFPYEQYF
d_call: NA; j_call: TRBJ2-4; v_call: TRBV9; clone_size: once; cdr3_nt: TGTGCCAGCAGCCAAAGGGACGGACTAGCCAAAAACATTCAGTACTTC; cdr3_aa: CASSQRDGLAKNIQYF
d_call: NA; j_call: TRBJ1-2; v_call: TRBV12-2; clone_size: NA; cdr3_nt: TGTGCAAGTCGCTTATGCAGAAACTATGGCTACACCTTC; cdr3_aa: CASRLCRNYGYTF
d_call: TRBD1; j_call: TRBJ1-4; v_call: TRBV19; clone_size: once; cdr3_nt: TGTGCCAGTACCCGAGGGGGACAGCTAAATGAAAAACTGTTTTTT; cdr3_aa: CASTRGGQLNEKLFF
d_call: TRBD1; j_call: TRBJ1-6; v_call: TRBV5-6; clone_size: NA; cdr3_nt: TGTGCCAGCAGCTCCGCGACAGGGATGGGTTTCTCCTATAATTCACCCCTCCACTTT; cdr3_aa: CASSSATGMGFSYNSPLHF
d_call: NA; j_call: TRBJ2-1; v_call: TRBV2; clone_size: few; cdr3_nt: TGTGCCACCCAGGTCGATAGGCAGTTCTTC; cdr3_aa: CATQVDRQFF
d_call: NA; j_call: TRBJ2-1; v_call: TRBV6-1; clone_size: NA; cdr3_nt: TGTGCCAGTTCGGACCAGGGGACGATAGATGAGCAGTTCTTC; cdr3_aa: CASSDQGTIDEQFF
d_call: TRBD1; j_call: TRBJ1-2; v_call: TRBV30; clone_size: NA; cdr3_nt: TGTGCCAGTGAACCGGGACAGTATGGCTACACCTTC; cdr3_aa: CASEPGQYGYTF
d_call: NA; j_call: TRBJ2-5; v_call: TRBV7-2; clone_size: once; cdr3_nt: TGTGCCAGCAGCTTATACGGAACCCAAGAGACCCAGTACTTC; cdr3_aa: CASSLYGTQETQYF
d_call: NA; j_call: TRBJ1-2; v_call: TRBV28; clone_size: few; cdr3_nt: TGTGCCAGCAGTTTCGACACCTCTAACTATGGCTACACCTTC; cdr3_aa: CASSFDTSNYGYTF